The 5 T cell receptor beta chains presented below share a single source sample, sequenced in a study of T cell responses to AZD1222 COVID-19 vaccine. The protocol was immunoSEQ multiplex PCR, while the TCRdb copy is restricted to in-frame clones and leaves out a portion. The sample has 150,000 or so clones; about 90% are singletons. Sequences were derived from peripheral blood, sampled on day 0 of AZD1222 vaccination. The source of these receptors is an adult in good health.

CDR3 residues: CASSYSIHSDSNQPQHF. Written as DNA, the CDR3 is TGTGCCAGCAGTTACTCTATTCACAGCGATAGCAATCAGCCCCAGCATTTT. The chain couples TRBV6-2 or TRBV6-3 to TRBJ1-5; D is unresolved. In germline, CDR1 is MNHEY, CDR2 SVGEGT. This CDR3 is 17 amino acids long. With 0 bases removed from V and 0 bases from J, the gap between germline ends came to 12 bases.

The chain carries TRBV6-2 or TRBV6-3 and TRBJ1-5; unclear D gene. The germline V gene has CDR1 MNHEY and CDR2 SVGEGT. Trimming left V 4 bases short and J 9 bases short, with 16 bases between. CDR3 length equals 14 residues. CDR3 in DNA: TGTGCCAGCAGTTCCCATGACCCGGAGGGGCCCCAGCATTTT. It yields the protein CASSSHDPEGPQHF.

The rearrangement uses TRBV7-2 and TRBJ2-3; tentatively, D is TRBD1 or TRBD2 (5 bases each). Trimming took off 4 bases at V and 6 bases at J, with 26 bases between the two ends. CDR1 and CDR2 (germline): SGHTA, FQGNSA. This CDR3 is 18 amino acids long. As DNA, the CDR3 is TGTGCCAGCAGCTCAGACTGGTATATGGACCAATGGGGGGATACGCAGTATTTT. It encodes CASSSDWYMDQWGDTQYF.

The DNA of the CDR3 is TGCAGCGTAGATGTGCTGGGAACTAATGAAAAACTGTTTTTT. Translation gives CSVDVLGTNEKLFF. The chain combines TRBV29-1 with TRBJ1-4; no definite D call. Germline assignment: CDR1 SQVTM and CDR2 ANQGSEA. V lost 6 bases to trimming and J lost 1 base, with 12 bases between them. The CDR3 spans 14 residues.

The J gene is TRBJ2-3, the V gene TRBV6-5; 7 bases line up with TRBD1. The V segment lost 6 bases and the J segment 12 bases; nucleotides outside the gene matches: 9. The CDR3 sequence is 12 residues long. Germline V CDR1 and CDR2: MNHEY, SVGAGI. CDR3 amino acids: CASSPDRVIQYF. DNA of the CDR3: TGTGCCAGCAGCCCAGACAGGGTTATACAGTATTTT.